This passage covers 16 T cell receptor beta chains from one sample sequenced in a study of neurological immune-mediated disorders (dated by TCRdb to the late 2010s). The library came from 5' RACE. Data came from an Illumina HiSeq 2500. The public sequencing data were trimmed at Q25 with fastp and processed into clonotypes with MiXCR by TCRdb, which kept only in-frame beta chains. Each CDR3 protein gets just one entry, which takes the most common genes and DNA from the rows behind it. This sample comprises 20,000 to 25,000 distinct CDR3 sequences, about 13% of them detected only once. Of the sample, around 13% falls within the top ten clones. The sample was PBMCs. These receptors were taken from a woman aged 55-69 years with HTLV-1-associated myelopathy (HAM/TSP).

This chain joins TRBV27 and TRBJ1-2, with TRBD1 identical over 7 bases. From germline, CDR1 is MNHEY and CDR2 SMNVEV (reference sequence). CDR3 length: 14 amino acids. After removal of 8 bases from V and 2 bases from J, the junction contained 8 bases not matched to a gene. CDR3 region: CASGSDRLNYGYTF. CDR3 DNA sequence: TGTGCCAGCGGATCGGACAGGCTCAACTATGGCTACACCTTC.

Many counts were recorded for this clonotype. The chain is built from TRBV5-1 and TRBJ1-3, with TRBD1 identical over 8 bases. The CDR3 is 13 amino acids. Germline values: CDR1 SGHRS, CDR2 YFSETQ. Losses at the gene ends were 4 bases for V and 6 bases for J; bases not matched to a gene: 3. In DNA, the CDR3 is TGCGCCAGCAGCCCAGGGGGCGAAAACACCATATATTTT. Residues: CASSPGGENTIYF.

This clonotype was found a few times. The chain uses TRBV18 and TRBJ2-3; TRBD1 or TRBD2 may be the D gene (6 bases each). The V end lost 5 bases, the J end lost 3 bases, and 15 bases lay between the germline ends. In germline, CDR1 is KGHSH, CDR2 LQKENI. The CDR3 is 15 amino acids. Here the CDR3 reads CASSRGGIGTDTQYF. The CDR3 DNA follows: TGTGCCAGCTCAAGAGGGGGGATCGGTACAGATACGCAGTATTTT.

This clonotype came up many times. The V and J genes are TRBV20-1 and TRBJ2-3, with 10 nucleotides matching TRBD2. V lost 2 bases and J lost 6; bases outside the gene matches: 8. This CDR3 is 15 amino acids long. Germline V lookup: CDR1 DFQATT, CDR2 SNEGSKA (reference sequence). The CDR3 region has the DNA TGCAGTGCTAGAATACTAGCGGGGCTGGCCGATACGCAGTATTTT. Amino acid sequence: CSARILAGLADTQYF.

This clonotype occurred a few times. The gene calls are TRBV19 and TRBJ2-7, with TRBD1 identical over 12 bases. The CDR3 extends over 16 amino acids. Per germline, CDR1 LNHDA and CDR2 SQIVND (reference sequence). V dropped 5 bases and J dropped 7; count of bases not matched to a gene: 12. CDR3 sequence reads: CASSPPGQGAYGEQYF. DNA of the CDR3: TGTGCCAGTAGTCCACCGGGACAGGGGGCCTACGGTGAGCAGTACTTC.

CDR3 in amino acids: CSAAGQGDEKLFF. In nucleotides, the CDR3 is TGCAGCGCCGCCGGACAGGGTGATGAAAAACTGTTTTTT. The chain carries TRBV29-1 and TRBJ1-4; the match to TRBD1 covers 8 bases. The CDR3 is made up of 13 amino acids. The J segment lost 6 bases and the V segment lost 7 bases, leaving 7 bases of the junction unmatched. Germline values: CDR1 SQVTM, CDR2 ANQGSEA. Drawing the rest from reference TRBV29-1 and TRBJ1-4, the complete variable domain is SAVISQKPSRDICQRGTSLTIQCQVDSQVTMMFWYRQQPGQSLTLIATANQGSEATYESGFVIDKFPISRPNLTFSTLTVSNMSPEDSSIYLCSAAGQGDEKLFFGSGTQLSVL.

This clonotype has a count of ten or more. The chain carries TRBV5-1 and TRBJ2-6; tentatively, D is TRBD1 (5 bases). Trimming left V 4 bases short and J 0 bases short, with 17 bases between. This CDR3 comprises 18 residues. In germline, CDR1 is SGHRS, CDR2 YFSETQ. CDR3 DNA: TGCGCCAGCAGCCTAACGAGACAGACAGTCTCTGGGGCCAACGTCCTGACTTTC. Translation gives CASSLTRQTVSGANVLTF.

This clonotype has a count of ten or more. This CDR3 is CASSHHYEQYF. DNA of the CDR3: TGTGCCAGCAGCCACCACTACGAGCAGTACTTC. This chain links TRBV3-1 with TRBJ2-7; D gene unclear. Germline CDR1 is LGHDT and CDR2 is YNNKEL (reference sequence). Trimming removed 3 bases at V and 3 bases at J, with 3 bases between. The CDR3 length is 11 residues.

This clonotype occurred many times. The rearrangement links TRBV20-1 to TRBJ1-2; D gene unclear. This CDR3 is built from 14 residues. Trimming shortened V by 3 bases and J by 4 bases, and 15 bases separated the two germline ends. Per germline, CDR1 DFQATT and CDR2 SNEGSKA (reference sequence). CDR3 in DNA: TGCAGTGCTAGTCAACAGACGTCCCGCTATGGCTACACCTTC. Encoded protein: CSASQQTSRYGYTF.

This clonotype appeared many times. The V call is TRBV7-6, the J call TRBJ1-1; D call uncertain. Trimming removed 0 bases at V and 10 bases at J, with 15 bases between. The length of the CDR3 is 14 residues. The germline V gene encodes CDR1 SGHVS and CDR2 FNYEAQ. Written as DNA, the CDR3 is TGTGCCAGCAGCTTAGCGCGAGGGATGGATTTAGCTTTCTTT. Encoded protein: CASSLARGMDLAFF.

This clonotype appeared many times. The V and J genes are TRBV5-5 and TRBJ2-1, with no clear D. The CDR3 is made up of 15 amino acids. In germline, CDR1 is SGHKS, CDR2 YYEKEE (reference sequence). Trimming stripped 1 base from V and 0 bases from J, with 8 bases between. The CDR3 is CASSLLRISYNEQFF. The CDR3 coding sequence is TGTGCCAGCAGCTTGCTCAGAATCTCCTACAATGAGCAGTTCTTC.

In this sample, this clonotype turned up many times. The chain couples TRBV7-8 to TRBJ2-3; D perhaps matches TRBD2 (6 bases). The CDR3 sequence is 14 residues long. Germline V gene lookup returns CDR1 SGHVS and CDR2 FQNEAQ. V lost 0 bases to trimming and J lost 5 bases, with 9 bases between them. The CDR3 region has the DNA TGTGCCAGCAGCTTAGCTTGGGGGGAAGATACGCAGTATTTT. It specifies CASSLAWGEDTQYF.

This clonotype was observed at least ten times. This chain connects TRBV7-2 to TRBJ2-7; D not resolved. This CDR3 region has 12 residues. Germline CDR1 SGHTA, CDR2 FQGNSA. Trimming took 3 bases from V and 2 from J, leaving 5 bases between them. The CDR3 protein is CASSLSAYEQYF. The CDR3 DNA reads as TGTGCCAGCAGCTTGAGTGCCTACGAGCAGTACTTC. Drawing the rest from reference TRBV7-2 and TRBJ2-7, the complete variable domain is GAGVSQSPSNKVTEKGKDVELRCDPISGHTALYWYRQSLGQGLEFLIYFQGNSAPDKSGLPSDRFSAERTGGSVSTLTIQRTQQEDSAVYLCASSLSAYEQYFGPGTRLTVT.

The rearrangement uses TRBV7-7 and TRBJ2-2; unclear D gene. Germline loops: CDR1 SSHAT, CDR2 FNYEAQ (reference sequence). V lost 5 bases to trimming and J lost 6 bases, with 10 bases between them. The CDR3 consists of 13 residues. For the CDR3, the DNA is TGTGCCAGCAGCCCCTCCCGTTCCGGGGAGCTGTTTTTT. It specifies CASSPSRSGELFF.

This clonotype was counted many times. The rearrangement links TRBV18 to TRBJ1-2; 9 nucleotides align to TRBD1. Germline values: CDR1 KGHSH, CDR2 LQKENI. The CDR3 totals 15 residues. The V and J ends lost 6 bases and 4 bases, in that order; junction bases with no gene match: 9. The CDR3 is CASSGEQGAGYGYTF. The CDR3 coding sequence is TGTGCCAGCTCCGGTGAACAGGGGGCCGGCTATGGCTACACCTTC.

This clonotype was counted at least ten times. The chain recombines TRBV2 with TRBJ1-1; D possibly corresponds to TRBD1 (5 bases). Germline V gene sequence: CDR1 SNHLY, CDR2 FYNNEI. Trimming left V 4 bases short and J 5 bases short, with 14 bases between. The CDR3 is 14 residues long. CDR3 sequence: CASSARSGGTEAFF. As DNA, the CDR3 is TGTGCCAGCAGTGCAAGATCTGGGGGGACTGAAGCTTTCTTT.